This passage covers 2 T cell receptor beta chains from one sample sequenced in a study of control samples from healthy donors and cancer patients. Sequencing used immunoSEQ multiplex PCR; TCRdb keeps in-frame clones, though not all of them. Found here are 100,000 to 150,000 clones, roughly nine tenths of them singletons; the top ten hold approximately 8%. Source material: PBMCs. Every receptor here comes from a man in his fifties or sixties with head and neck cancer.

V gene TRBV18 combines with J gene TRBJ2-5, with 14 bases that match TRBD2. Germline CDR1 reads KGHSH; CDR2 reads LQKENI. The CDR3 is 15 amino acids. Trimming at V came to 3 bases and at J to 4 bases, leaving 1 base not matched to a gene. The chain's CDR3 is CASSPGTSGRETQYF. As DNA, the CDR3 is TGTGCCAGCTCACCCGGGACTAGCGGGAGAGAGACCCAGTACTTC.

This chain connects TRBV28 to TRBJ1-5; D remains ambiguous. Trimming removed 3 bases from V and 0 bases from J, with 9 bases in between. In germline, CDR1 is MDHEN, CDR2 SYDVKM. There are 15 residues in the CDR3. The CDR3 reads CASSFMAHSNQPQHF. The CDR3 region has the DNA TGTGCCAGCAGTTTCATGGCTCATAGCAATCAGCCCCAGCATTTT.